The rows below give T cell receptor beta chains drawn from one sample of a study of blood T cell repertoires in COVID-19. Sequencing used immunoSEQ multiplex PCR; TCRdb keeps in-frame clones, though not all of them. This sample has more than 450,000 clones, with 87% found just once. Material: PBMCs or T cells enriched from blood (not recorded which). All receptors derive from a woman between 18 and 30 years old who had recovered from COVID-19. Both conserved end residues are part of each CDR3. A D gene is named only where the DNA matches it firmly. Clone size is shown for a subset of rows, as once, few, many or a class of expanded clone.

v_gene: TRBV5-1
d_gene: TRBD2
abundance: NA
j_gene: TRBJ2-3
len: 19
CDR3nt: TGCGCCAGCAGCTTAGGTTTGACTAGCGGGAGCCAGAACACAGATACGCAGTATTTT
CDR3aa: CASSLGLTSGSQNTDTQYF

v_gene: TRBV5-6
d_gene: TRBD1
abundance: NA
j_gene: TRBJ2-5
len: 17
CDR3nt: TGTGCCAGCAGCTACTCCGGGACAGGGGAGGTCCCGGGGACCCAGTACTTC
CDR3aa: CASSYSGTGEVPGTQYF

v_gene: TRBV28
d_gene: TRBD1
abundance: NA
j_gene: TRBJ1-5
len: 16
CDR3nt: TGTGCCAGCAGTCCACTAGGACAGGCTAGCAATCAGCCCCAGCATTTT
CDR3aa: CASSPLGQASNQPQHF

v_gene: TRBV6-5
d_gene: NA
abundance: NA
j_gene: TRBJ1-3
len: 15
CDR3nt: TGTGCCAGCAGTTATTTGGCGGGGACTGGAAACACCATATATTTT
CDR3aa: CASSYLAGTGNTIYF

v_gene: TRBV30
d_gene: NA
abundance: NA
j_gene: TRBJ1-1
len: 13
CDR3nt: TGTGCCTGGAGTAACGGGGTTCCCGCTGAAGCTTTCTTT
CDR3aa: CAWSNGVPAEAFF

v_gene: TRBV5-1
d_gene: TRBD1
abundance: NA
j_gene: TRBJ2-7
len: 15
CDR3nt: TGCGCCAGCAGCTTCTTTACAGGGGCCACCTACGAGCAGTACTTC
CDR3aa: CASSFFTGATYEQYF

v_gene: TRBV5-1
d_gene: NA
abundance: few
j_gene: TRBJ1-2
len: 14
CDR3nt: TGCGCCAGCAGCTTTGAGGGAGTGCTAGATGGCTACACCTTC
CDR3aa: CASSFEGVLDGYTF

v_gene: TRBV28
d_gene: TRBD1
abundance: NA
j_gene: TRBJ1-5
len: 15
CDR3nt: TGTGCCAGCAGCTGGGACAGGGTTATATATCAGCCCCAGCATTTT
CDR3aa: CASSWDRVIYQPQHF

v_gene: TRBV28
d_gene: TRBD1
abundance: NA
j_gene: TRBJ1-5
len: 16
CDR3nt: TGTGCCAGCAGCCTTTTTACGGGAGGGGGCAGTCAGCCCCAGCATTTT
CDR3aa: CASSLFTGGGSQPQHF

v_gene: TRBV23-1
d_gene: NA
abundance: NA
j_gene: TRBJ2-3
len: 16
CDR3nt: TGCGCCAGCAGTCAATTGTCAGGTTTTCGCACAGATACGCAGTATTTT
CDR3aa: CASSQLSGFRTDTQYF

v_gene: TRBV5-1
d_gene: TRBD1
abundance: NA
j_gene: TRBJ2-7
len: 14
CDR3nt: TGCGCCAGCAGCTCGGTGGACAGGAGCTACGAGCAGTACTTC
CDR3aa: CASSSVDRSYEQYF

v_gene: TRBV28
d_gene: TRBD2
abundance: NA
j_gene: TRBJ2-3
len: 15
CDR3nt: TGTGCCAGCACGCATAGCGGGGGGGAGTCAGATACGCAGTATTTT
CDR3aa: CASTHSGGESDTQYF

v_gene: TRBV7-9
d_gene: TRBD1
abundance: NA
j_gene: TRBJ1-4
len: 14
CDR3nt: TGTGCCAGCAGCCGTGAGGGGGCTGGTGAAAAACTGTTTTTT
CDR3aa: CASSREGAGEKLFF

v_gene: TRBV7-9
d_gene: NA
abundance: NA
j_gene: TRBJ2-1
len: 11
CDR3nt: TGTGCCAGCAGCCTCTCCTATGAGCAGTTCTTC
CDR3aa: CASSLSYEQFF

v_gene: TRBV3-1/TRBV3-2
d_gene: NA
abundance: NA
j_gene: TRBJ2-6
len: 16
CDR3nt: TGTGCCAGCAGCCTTACCAGGGTTGCTGGGGCCAACGTCCTGACTTTC
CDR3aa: CASSLTRVAGANVLTF

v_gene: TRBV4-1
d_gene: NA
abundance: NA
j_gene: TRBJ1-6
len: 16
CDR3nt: TGCGCCAGCAGCCAAGCTCCCGACAGGTCCGATTCACCCCTCCACTTT
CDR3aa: CASSQAPDRSDSPLHF

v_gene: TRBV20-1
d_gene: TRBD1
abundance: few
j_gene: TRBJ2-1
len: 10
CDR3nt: TGCAGCGGGACAGGGGATGAGCAGTTCTTC
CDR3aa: CSGTGDEQFF

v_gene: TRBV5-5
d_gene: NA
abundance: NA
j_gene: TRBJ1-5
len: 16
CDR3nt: TGTGCCAGCAGCAGGGCGTCCATGCGGGGTTATCAGCCCCAGCATTTT
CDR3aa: CASSRASMRGYQPQHF

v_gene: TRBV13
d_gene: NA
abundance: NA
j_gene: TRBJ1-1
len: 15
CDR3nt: TGTGCCAGCAGCTTAGCGGGGGGCGCGAACACTGAAGCTTTCTTT
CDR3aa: CASSLAGGANTEAFF

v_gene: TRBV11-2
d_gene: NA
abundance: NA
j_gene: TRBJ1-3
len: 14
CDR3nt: TGTGCCAGCAGCTTGGGGGCCTCTGGAAACACCATATATTTT
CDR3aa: CASSLGASGNTIYF

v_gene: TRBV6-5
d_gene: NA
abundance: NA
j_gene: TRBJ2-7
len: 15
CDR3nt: TGTGCCAGCAGTTACGAGGCGGGAAGCTCCTACGAGCAGTACTTC
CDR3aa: CASSYEAGSSYEQYF

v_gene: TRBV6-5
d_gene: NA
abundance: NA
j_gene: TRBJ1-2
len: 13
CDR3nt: TGTGCCAGCAGGATTACAGTTAACTATGGCTACACCTTC
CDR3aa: CASRITVNYGYTF

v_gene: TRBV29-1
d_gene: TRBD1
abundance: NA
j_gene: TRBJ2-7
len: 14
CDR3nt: TGCAGCGTTGTATTTCGGGACAGCTCCTACGAGCAGTACTTC
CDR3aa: CSVVFRDSSYEQYF

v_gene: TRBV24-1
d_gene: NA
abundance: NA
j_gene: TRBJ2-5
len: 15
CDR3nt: TGTGCCACCAGTGATCCGGGGGACCGCGGGGAGACCCAGTACTTC
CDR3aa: CATSDPGDRGETQYF

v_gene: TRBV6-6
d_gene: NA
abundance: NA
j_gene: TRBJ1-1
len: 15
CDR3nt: TGTGCCAGCGCGAAAAACACAGGGAAGCGGGAGAAAGCTTTCTTT
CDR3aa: CASAKNTGKREKAFF

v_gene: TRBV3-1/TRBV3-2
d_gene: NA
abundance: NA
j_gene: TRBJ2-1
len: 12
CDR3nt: TGTGCCAGCAGCCAAAGGGAGAATGAGCAGTTCTTC
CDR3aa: CASSQRENEQFF

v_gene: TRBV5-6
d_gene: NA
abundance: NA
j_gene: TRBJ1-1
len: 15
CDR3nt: TGTGCCAGCAGCGAACTAGCTGGCAGACGCACTGAAGCTTTCTTT
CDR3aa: CASSELAGRRTEAFF

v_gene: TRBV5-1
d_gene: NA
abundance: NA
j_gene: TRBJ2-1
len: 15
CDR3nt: TGCGCCAGCAGCTTGGGGGCAGGGAAGGCGAATGAGCAGTTCTTC
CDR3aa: CASSLGAGKANEQFF

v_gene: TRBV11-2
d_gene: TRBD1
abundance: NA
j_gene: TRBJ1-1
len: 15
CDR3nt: TGTGCCAGCAGCCGGGACAGGGGTGTGGGAACTGAAGCTTTCTTT
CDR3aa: CASSRDRGVGTEAFF

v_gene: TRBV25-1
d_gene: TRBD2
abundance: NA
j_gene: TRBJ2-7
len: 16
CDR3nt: TGTGCCAGCAGTGAGGAGTCGGCTAGCGGGGGATACGAGCAGTACTTC
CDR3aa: CASSEESASGGYEQYF

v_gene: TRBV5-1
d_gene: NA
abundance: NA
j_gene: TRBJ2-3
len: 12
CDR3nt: TGCGCCAGCGGAGCGGGCACAGATACGCAGTATTTT
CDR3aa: CASGAGTDTQYF

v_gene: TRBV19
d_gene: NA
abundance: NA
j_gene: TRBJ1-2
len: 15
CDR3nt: TGTGCCACCAGAGGGAGTAGCGGGGGCAACTATGGCTACACCTTC
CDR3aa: CATRGSSGGNYGYTF

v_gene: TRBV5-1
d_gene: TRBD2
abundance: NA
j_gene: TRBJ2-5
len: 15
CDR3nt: TGCGCCAGCAGCTTGGGAGCGGGGAGGGCAGAGACCCAGTACTTC
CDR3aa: CASSLGAGRAETQYF

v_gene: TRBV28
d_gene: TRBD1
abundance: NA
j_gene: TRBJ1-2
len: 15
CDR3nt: TGTGCCAGCAGACAGGGGACCTCTTCTAACTATGGCTACACCTTC
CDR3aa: CASRQGTSSNYGYTF

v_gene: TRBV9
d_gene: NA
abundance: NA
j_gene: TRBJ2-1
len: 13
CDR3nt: TGTGCCAGCAGCGTGTTAGTGGACAATGAGCAGTTCTTC
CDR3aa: CASSVLVDNEQFF

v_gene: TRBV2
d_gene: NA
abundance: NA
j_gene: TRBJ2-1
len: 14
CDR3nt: TGTGCCAGCAGTGAATGGAGAGAAGGCAATGAGCAGTTCTTC
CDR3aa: CASSEWREGNEQFF

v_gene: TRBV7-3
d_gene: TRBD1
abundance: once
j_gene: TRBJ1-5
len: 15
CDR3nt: TGTGCCAGCAGCCGAGACAGGGGGGGCAATCAGCCCCAGCATTTT
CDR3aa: CASSRDRGGNQPQHF

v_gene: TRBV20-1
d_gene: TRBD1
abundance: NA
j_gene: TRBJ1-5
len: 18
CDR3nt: TGCAGTGCTAGTGCGGCAGGGGGAGGTACGGTGGACAATCAGCCCCAGCATTTT
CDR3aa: CSASAAGGGTVDNQPQHF

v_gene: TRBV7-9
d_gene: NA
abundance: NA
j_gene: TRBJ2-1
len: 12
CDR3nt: TGTGCCAGCAGGGACTACTACAATGAGCAGTTCTTC
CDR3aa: CASRDYYNEQFF

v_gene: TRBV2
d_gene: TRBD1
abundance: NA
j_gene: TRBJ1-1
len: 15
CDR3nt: TGTGCCAGCAGAGGGGGGACAGGACTGAACACTGAAGCTTTCTTT
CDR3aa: CASRGGTGLNTEAFF

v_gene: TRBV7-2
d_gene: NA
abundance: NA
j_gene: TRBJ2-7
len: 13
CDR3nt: TGTGCCAGCAGCTTATCCAGCTCCTACGAGCAGTACTTC
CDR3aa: CASSLSSSYEQYF

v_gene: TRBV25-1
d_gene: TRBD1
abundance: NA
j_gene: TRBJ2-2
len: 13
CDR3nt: TGTGCCACCGGGACAGGGGCTTTCGGGGAGCTGTTTTTT
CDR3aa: CATGTGAFGELFF

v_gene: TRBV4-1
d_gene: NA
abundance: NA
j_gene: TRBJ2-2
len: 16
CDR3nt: TGCGCCAGCAGCCCGCGGGGGCGTGCAAACACCGGGGAGCTGTTTTTT
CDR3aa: CASSPRGRANTGELFF

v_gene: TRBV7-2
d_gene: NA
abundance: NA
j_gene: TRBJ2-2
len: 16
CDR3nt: TGTGCCAGCAGCTTAGTCGGTCCCCTGAACACCGGGGAGCTGTTTTTT
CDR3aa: CASSLVGPLNTGELFF

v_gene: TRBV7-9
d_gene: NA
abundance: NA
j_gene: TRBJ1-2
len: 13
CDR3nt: TGTGCCAGCAGCCGAACGGGGGAATGGGGCTACACCTTC
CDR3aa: CASSRTGEWGYTF

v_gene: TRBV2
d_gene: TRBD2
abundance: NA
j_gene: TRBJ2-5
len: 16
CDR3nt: TGTGCCAGCATCCTAGCCGGGACTAGCGGGGGGGAGACCCAGTACTTC
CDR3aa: CASILAGTSGGETQYF

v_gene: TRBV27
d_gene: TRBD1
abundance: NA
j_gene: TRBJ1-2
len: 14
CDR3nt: TGTGCCAGCAGTTCACAGGGGGCGGCGTATGGCTACACCTTC
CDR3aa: CASSSQGAAYGYTF